Following are 19 T cell receptor beta chains from one sample sequenced in a study of STAT5B mutations in CD4+ large granular lymphocyte leukemia. Profiling relied on immunoSEQ multiplex PCR, and the TCRdb table lists in-frame clones only, not all of them. Of fewer than 25,000 clones listed, 65% to 85% were seen once; the top ten hold 13%. Source material: CD4+ T cells from blood buffy coats. These receptors were collected from a human donor in good health.

The chain has TRBV19 and TRBJ1-5, with 11 bases matching TRBD1. The CDR3 loop spans 16 amino acids. Per the germline V gene, CDR1 is LNHDA and CDR2 is SQIVND (reference sequence). V gave up 4 bases and J gave up 6 bases; unmatched junction bases: 8. CDR3 protein: CASSTPLGQGVQPQHF. In DNA form, the CDR3 reads TGTGCCAGTAGTACTCCCCTGGGACAGGGGGTTCAGCCCCAGCATTTT.

The J gene is TRBJ1-3, the V gene TRBV5-6, with no clear D. With 4 bases removed from V and 4 bases from J, the gap between germline ends came to 18 bases. CDR3 length equals 16 residues. The germline V gene encodes CDR1 SGHDT and CDR2 YYEEEE. The CDR3: CASSRKVPLPGNTIYF. The CDR3 coding sequence is TGTGCCAGCAGCCGGAAAGTCCCCCTCCCGGGAAACACCATATATTTT.

The chain recombines TRBV12-5 with TRBJ2-3, with TRBD2 matching 9 bases. Unmatched junction bases numbered 11, after V lost 0 bases and J lost 4 bases. This CDR3 is built from 18 residues. Germline assignment: CDR1 LGHNT and CDR2 FRNRAP. Written as DNA, the CDR3 is TGTGCTAGTGGTTTGGTACAGACTTCGGCGGGAGGGCCAGATACGCAGTATTTT. Its protein product is CASGLVQTSAGGPDTQYF.

The V gene is TRBV10-2, the J gene TRBJ2-3; D not resolved. The CDR3 is 12 residues long. Germline CDR1 WSHSY, CDR2 SAAADI. Trimming pared 6 bases from V and 0 bases from J, leaving 4 bases between. CDR3 coding DNA: TGCGCCAGCAGCCAAAGCACAGATACGCAGTATTTT. Translation: CASSQSTDTQYF.

V gene TRBV6-1 combines with J gene TRBJ1-2; TRBD1 agrees at 7 bases. Germline CDR1 reads MNHNS; CDR2 reads SASEGT. This CDR3 comprises 15 residues. V trimming: 4 bases; J trimming: 5 bases; junction bases outside the gene matches: 10. CDR3: CASSADRQGNYGYTF. The DNA of the CDR3 is TGTGCCAGCAGTGCAGACCGACAGGGCAATTATGGCTACACCTTC.

The chain uses TRBV6-5 and TRBJ2-7; tentatively, D is TRBD1 (6 bases). Germline V lookup: CDR1 MNHEY, CDR2 SVGAGI. CDR3 length equals 14 residues. Trimming cost V 6 bases and J 2 bases, with 14 bases left between them. The CDR3 loop reads CASRDSSTPYEQYF. The CDR3, as DNA: TGTGCCAGCAGGGACAGCTCAACTCCCTACGAGCAGTACTTC.

This chain joins TRBV30 and TRBJ2-7; D uncertain. The CDR3 sequence is 15 residues long. Germline loops: CDR1 GTSNPN, CDR2 SVGIG (reference sequence). The V and J ends lost 0 bases and 5 bases respectively, with 17 bases between them. In DNA form, the CDR3 reads TGTGCCTGGAGTGTAAGCTCACAGCTTAGGGACGAGCAGTACTTC. Translating it yields CAWSVSSQLRDEQYF.

This sequence joins TRBV4-2 and TRBJ2-1; D not certain. This CDR3 has 16 residues. Germline CDR1 and CDR2: LGHNA and YNFKEQ. The V gene lost 0 bases and the J gene lost 0 bases, with 9 bases spanning the gap. Here the CDR3 DNA reads TGTGCCAGCAGCCAAGACGCGTCGAGCTCCTACAATGAGCAGTTCTTC. Translating it yields CASSQDASSSYNEQFF.

V and J are TRBV19 and TRBJ1-3; D gene uncertain. V lost 3 bases and J lost 0, with 6 bases in between. This CDR3 comprises 14 residues. Germline CDR1 reads LNHDA; CDR2 reads SQIVND (reference sequence). Here the CDR3 DNA reads TGTGCCAGTAGTATCTCGGACTCTGGAAACACCATATATTTT. It translates to CASSISDSGNTIYF.

This chain connects TRBV18 to TRBJ1-3; the D is unclear. Germline-derived CDR1 and CDR2 are KGHSH and LQKENI. V dropped 3 bases and J dropped 0 bases, with 6 bases sitting between them. The CDR3 is made up of 14 amino acids. The CDR3 region has the DNA TGTGCCAGCTCACCCCGGGACTCTGGAAACACCATATATTTT. Translated, it gives CASSPRDSGNTIYF.

This clone appeared a few times. The chain combines TRBV7-9 with TRBJ1-1; D might be TRBD1 (5 bases). The V gene lost 5 bases and the J gene lost 2 bases, with 9 bases spanning the gap. The CDR3 runs to 13 residues. CDR1 SEHNR and CDR2 FQNEAQ come from the germline V gene (reference sequence). The DNA for the CDR3 is TGTGCCAGCAGCCGTCAGGGTAACACTGAAGCTTTCTTT. Its protein is CASSRQGNTEAFF. Full variable domain (rest looked up from reference TRBV7-9 and TRBJ1-1): DTGVSQNPRHKITKRGQNVTFRCDPISEHNRLYWYRQTLGQGPEFLTYFQNEAQLEKSRLLSDRFSAERPKGSFSTLEIQRTEQGDSAMYLCASSRQGNTEAFFGQGTRLTVV.

The gene calls are TRBV5-6 and TRBJ2-7; TRBD1 might be the D (6 bases). Germline assignment: CDR1 SGHDT and CDR2 YYEEEE. The CDR3 contains 17 residues. The V gene lost 4 bases and the J gene lost 2 bases, with 22 bases spanning the gap. CDR3 bases: TGTGCCAGCAGCGAAACGGTTACAGGGAGATCAACCTACGAGCAGTACTTC. Residues: CASSETVTGRSTYEQYF. Filled out from reference TRBV5-6 and TRBJ2-7, the complete variable domain reads DAGVTQSPTHLIKTRGQQVTLRCSPKSGHDTVSWYQQALGQGPQFIFQYYEEEERQRGNFPDRFSGHQFPNYSSELNVNALLLGDSALYLCASSETVTGRSTYEQYFGPGTRLTVT.

The chain carries TRBV7-8 and TRBJ2-7, with no clear D. Trimming stripped 3 bases from V and 4 bases from J, with 13 bases between. This CDR3 comprises 14 residues. In germline, CDR1 is SGHVS, CDR2 FQNEAQ. CDR3 sequence (DNA): TGTGCCAGCAGCTTTGACTCCTTCGCTTACGAGCAGTACTTC. This sequence encodes CASSFDSFAYEQYF. The full variable domain, in which reference TRBV7-8 and TRBJ2-7 provide the parts outside the CDR3, is GAGVSQSPRYKVAKRGQDVALRCDPISGHVSLFWYQQALGQGPEFLTYFQNEAQLDKSGLPSDRFFAERPEGSVSTLKIQRTQQEDSAVYLCASSFDSFAYEQYFGPGTRLTVT.

The rearrangement links TRBV4-1 to TRBJ2-3; 9 bases match TRBD1. The CDR3 length is 15 residues. V trimming: 3 bases; J trimming: 3 bases; junction bases outside the gene matches: 4. The germline CDR1 and CDR2 sequences are MGHRA and YSYEKL. The CDR3 is CASSHVGQGTDTQYF. CDR3 sequence (DNA): TGCGCCAGCAGCCATGTCGGACAGGGGACAGATACGCAGTATTTT.

The chain combines TRBV2 with TRBJ1-2; 7 bases match TRBD1. This CDR3 region has 13 residues. With V trimmed by 5 bases and J by 2 bases, 2 bases remained unmatched. Germline V lookup: CDR1 SNHLY, CDR2 FYNNEI. The CDR3 DNA reads TGTGCCAGCAGTTTGACAGGGAACTATGGCTACACCTTC. Residues: CASSLTGNYGYTF.

This clone was detected only once. V usage is TRBV9 and J usage is TRBJ2-2; 16 nucleotides line up with TRBD2. The CDR3 is 18 residues long. The germline V gene encodes CDR1 SGDLS and CDR2 YYNGEE. Trimming cost V 4 bases and J 4 bases; bases outside gene matches: 7. The CDR3 loop is CASSPGLAGGPGTGELFF. In nucleotides, the CDR3 is TGTGCCAGCAGCCCGGGACTAGCGGGAGGGCCGGGCACCGGGGAGCTGTTTTTT. Filled out from reference TRBV9 and TRBJ2-2, the complete variable domain reads DSGVTQTPKHLITATGQRVTLRCSPRSGDLSVYWYQQSLDQGLQFLIQYYNGEERAKGNILERFSAQQFPDLHSELNLSSLELGDSALYFCASSPGLAGGPGTGELFFGEGSRLTVL.

This clone showed up just once. The chain recombines TRBV7-2 with TRBJ1-1; 7 bases match TRBD1. The V and J ends lost 5 bases and 6 bases, in that order; junction bases with no gene match: 12. Germline assignment: CDR1 SGHTA and CDR2 FQGNSA. CDR3 length: 15 residues. CDR3 in amino acids: CASSPRTGPRPEAFF. Here the CDR3 DNA reads TGTGCCAGCAGCCCCAGGACAGGTCCGAGGCCTGAAGCTTTCTTT. Complete variable domain (other parts from reference TRBV7-2 and TRBJ1-1): GAGVSQSPSNKVTEKGKDVELRCDPISGHTALYWYRQSLGQGLEFLIYFQGNSAPDKSGLPSDRFSAERTGGSVSTLTIQRTQQEDSAVYLCASSPRTGPRPEAFFGQGTRLTVV.

V gene TRBV27 combines with J gene TRBJ2-7, with 9 bases matching TRBD1. Germline trimming cut 2 bases from V and 4 bases from J; bases unmatched to any gene: 6. The CDR3 has 15 amino acids. In germline, CDR1 is MNHEY, CDR2 SMNVEV (reference sequence). The CDR3 protein is CASSLEQGARYEQYF. In nucleotides, the CDR3 is TGTGCCAGCAGTTTAGAACAGGGGGCGAGGTACGAGCAGTACTTC.

This clone was counted a single time. The CDR3 coding sequence is TGTGCCAGCAGCCCCCAGAGTATGAGGAACACCGGGGAGCTGTTTTTT. It yields the protein CASSPQSMRNTGELFF. The chain couples TRBV9 to TRBJ2-2; no definite D call. Germline CDR1 and CDR2: SGDLS and YYNGEE. The CDR3 has 16 amino acids. Trimming took 4 bases from V and 1 from J, leaving 14 bases between them.